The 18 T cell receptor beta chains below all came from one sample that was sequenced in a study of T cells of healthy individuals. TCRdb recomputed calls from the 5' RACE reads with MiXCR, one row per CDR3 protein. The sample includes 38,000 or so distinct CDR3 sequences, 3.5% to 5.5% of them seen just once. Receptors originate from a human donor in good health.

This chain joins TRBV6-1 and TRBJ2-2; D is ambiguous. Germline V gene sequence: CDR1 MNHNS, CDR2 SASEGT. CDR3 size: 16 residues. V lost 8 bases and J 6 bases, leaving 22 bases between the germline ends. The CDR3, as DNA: TGTGCCAGCTGTGTGATAGGGCCTAACGGCCCCGGGGAGCTGTTTTTT. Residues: CASCVIGPNGPGELFF.

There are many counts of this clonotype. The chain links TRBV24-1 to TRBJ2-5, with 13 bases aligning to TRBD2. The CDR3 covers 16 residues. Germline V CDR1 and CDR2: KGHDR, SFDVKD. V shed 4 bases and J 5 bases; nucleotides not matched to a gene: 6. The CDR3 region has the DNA TGTGCCACCAGTGACGGACTAGCGGGGGCTCTGGAGACCCAGTACTTC. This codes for CATSDGLAGALETQYF.

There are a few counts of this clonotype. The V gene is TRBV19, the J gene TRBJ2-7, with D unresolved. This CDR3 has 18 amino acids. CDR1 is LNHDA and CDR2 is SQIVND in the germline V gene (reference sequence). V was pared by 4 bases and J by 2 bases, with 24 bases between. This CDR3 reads CASSTATPGRALPYEQYF. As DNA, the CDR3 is TGTGCCAGTAGTACCGCTACCCCGGGTCGAGCCCTACCCTACGAGCAGTACTTC.

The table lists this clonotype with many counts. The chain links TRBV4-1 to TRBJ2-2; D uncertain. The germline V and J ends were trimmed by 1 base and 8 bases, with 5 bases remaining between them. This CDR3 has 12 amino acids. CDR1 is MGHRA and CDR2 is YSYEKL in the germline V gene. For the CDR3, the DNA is TGCGCCAGCAGCCAAGGCTGGGGGGAGCTGTTTTTT. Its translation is CASSQGWGELFF.

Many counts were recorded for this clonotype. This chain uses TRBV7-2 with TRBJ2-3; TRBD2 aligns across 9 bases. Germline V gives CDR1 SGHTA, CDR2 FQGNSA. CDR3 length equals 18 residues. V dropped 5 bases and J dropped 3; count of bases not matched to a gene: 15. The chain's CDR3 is CASSPPPRREGWTDTQYF. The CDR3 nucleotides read TGTGCCAGCAGCCCCCCCCCCAGGCGGGAGGGCTGGACAGATACGCAGTATTTT.

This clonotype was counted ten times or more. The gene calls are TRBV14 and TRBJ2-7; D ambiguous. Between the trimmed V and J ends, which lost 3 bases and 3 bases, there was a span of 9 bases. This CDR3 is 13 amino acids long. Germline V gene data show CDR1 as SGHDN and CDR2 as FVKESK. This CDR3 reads CASSQINGYEQYF. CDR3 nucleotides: TGTGCCAGCAGCCAGATAAACGGCTACGAGCAGTACTTC.

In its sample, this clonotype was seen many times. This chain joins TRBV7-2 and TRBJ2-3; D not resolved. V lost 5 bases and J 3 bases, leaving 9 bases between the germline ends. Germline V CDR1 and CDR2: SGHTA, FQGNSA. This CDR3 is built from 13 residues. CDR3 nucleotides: TGTGCCAGCAGCCTTCGCCGAACAGATACGCAGTATTTT. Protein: CASSLRRTDTQYF.

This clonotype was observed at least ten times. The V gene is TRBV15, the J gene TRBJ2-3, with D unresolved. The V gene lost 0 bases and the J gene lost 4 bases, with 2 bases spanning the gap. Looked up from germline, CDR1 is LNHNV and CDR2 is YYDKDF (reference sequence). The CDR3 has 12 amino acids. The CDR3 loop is CATSRDPDTQYF. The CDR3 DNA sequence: TGTGCCACCAGCAGAGACCCAGATACGCAGTATTTT. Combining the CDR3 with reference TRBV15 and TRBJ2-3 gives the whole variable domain DAMVIQNPRYQVTQFGKPVTLSCSQTLNHNVMYWYQQKSSQAPKLLFHYYDKDFNNEADTPDNFQSRRPNTSFCFLDIRSPGLGDTAMYLCATSRDPDTQYFGPGTRLTVL.

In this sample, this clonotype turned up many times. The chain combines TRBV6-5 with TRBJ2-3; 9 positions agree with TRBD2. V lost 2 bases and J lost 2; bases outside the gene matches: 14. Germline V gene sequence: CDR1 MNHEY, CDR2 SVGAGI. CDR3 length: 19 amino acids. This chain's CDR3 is CASSYRRVWSGGTTDTQYF. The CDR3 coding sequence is TGTGCCAGCAGTTACCGGAGGGTTTGGAGCGGGGGGACCACAGATACGCAGTATTTT.

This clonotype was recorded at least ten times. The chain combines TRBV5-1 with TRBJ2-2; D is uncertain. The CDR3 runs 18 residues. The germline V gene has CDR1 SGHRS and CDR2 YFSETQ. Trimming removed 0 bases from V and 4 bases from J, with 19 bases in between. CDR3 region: CASSLVVRRLAGTGELFF. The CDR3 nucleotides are TGCGCCAGCAGCTTGGTTGTGAGACGCCTGGCAGGCACCGGGGAGCTGTTTTTT. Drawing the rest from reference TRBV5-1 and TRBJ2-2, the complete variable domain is KAGVTQTPRYLIKTRGQQVTLSCSPISGHRSVSWYQQTPGQGLQFLFEYFSETQRNKGNFPGRFSGRQFSNSRSEMNVSTLELGDSALYLCASSLVVRRLAGTGELFFGEGSRLTVL.

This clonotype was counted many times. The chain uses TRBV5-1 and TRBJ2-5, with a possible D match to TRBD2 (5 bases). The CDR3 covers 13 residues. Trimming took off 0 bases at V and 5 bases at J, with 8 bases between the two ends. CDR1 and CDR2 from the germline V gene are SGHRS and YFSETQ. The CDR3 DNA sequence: TGCGCCAGCAGCTTGGGGGTAGCGGAGACCCAGTACTTC. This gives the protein CASSLGVAETQYF.

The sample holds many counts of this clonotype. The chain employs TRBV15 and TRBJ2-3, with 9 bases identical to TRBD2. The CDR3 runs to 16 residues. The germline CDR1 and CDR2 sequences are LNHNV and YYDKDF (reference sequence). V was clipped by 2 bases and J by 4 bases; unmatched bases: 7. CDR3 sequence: CATSRIAGAGADTQYF. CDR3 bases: TGTGCCACCAGCAGAATAGCGGGGGCGGGCGCAGATACGCAGTATTTT.

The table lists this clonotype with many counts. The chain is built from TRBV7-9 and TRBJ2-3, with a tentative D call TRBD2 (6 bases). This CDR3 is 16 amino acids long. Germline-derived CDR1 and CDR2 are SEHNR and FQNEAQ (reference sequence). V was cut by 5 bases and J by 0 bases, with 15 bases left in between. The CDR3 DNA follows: TGTGCCAGCAGCCCCCCATGGCGGGAAAGCACAGATACGCAGTATTTT. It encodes CASSPPWRESTDTQYF.

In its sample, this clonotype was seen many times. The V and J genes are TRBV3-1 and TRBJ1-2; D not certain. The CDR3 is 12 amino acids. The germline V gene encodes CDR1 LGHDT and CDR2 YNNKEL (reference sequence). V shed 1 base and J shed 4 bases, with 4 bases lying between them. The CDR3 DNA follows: TGTGCCAGCAGCCAAGTGAGCTATGGCTACACCTTC. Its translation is CASSQVSYGYTF.

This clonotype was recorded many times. Written as DNA, the CDR3 is TGTGCCAGCCGAGTAGCGGGAGAGAATGAGCAGTTCTTC. Translated: CASRVAGENEQFF. The chain couples TRBV6-5 to TRBJ2-1, with 9 bases fitting TRBD2. Germline CDR1 MNHEY, CDR2 SVGAGI. V lost 8 bases, J lost 7 bases, and 6 bases stayed unmatched. This CDR3 has 13 amino acids.

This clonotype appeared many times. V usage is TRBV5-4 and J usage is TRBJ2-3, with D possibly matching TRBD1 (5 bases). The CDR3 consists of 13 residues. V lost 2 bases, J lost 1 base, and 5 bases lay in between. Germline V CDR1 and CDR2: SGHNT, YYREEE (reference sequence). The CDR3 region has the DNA TGTGCCAGCAGCTTAGGGGGCACAGATACGCAGTATTTT. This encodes CASSLGGTDTQYF.

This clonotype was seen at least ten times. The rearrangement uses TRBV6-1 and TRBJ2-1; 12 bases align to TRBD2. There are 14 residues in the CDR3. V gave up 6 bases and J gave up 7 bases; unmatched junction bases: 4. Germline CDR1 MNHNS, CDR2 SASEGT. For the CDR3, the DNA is TGTGCCAGCAGCGCTAGCGGGAGGGCGAATGAGCAGTTCTTC. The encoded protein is CASSASGRANEQFF.

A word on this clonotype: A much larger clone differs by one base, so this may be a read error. Here the CDR3 reads CAISPAFLEQFF. In nucleotides, the CDR3 is TGTGCCATCTCTCCCGCCTTTCTTGAGCAGTTCTTC. This rearrangement joins TRBV18 to TRBJ2-1; D is uncertain. V was shortened by 10 bases and J by 9 bases, with 16 bases between the two germline ends. The CDR3 loop spans 12 amino acids. Germline lookup yields CDR1 KGHSH and CDR2 LQKENI.